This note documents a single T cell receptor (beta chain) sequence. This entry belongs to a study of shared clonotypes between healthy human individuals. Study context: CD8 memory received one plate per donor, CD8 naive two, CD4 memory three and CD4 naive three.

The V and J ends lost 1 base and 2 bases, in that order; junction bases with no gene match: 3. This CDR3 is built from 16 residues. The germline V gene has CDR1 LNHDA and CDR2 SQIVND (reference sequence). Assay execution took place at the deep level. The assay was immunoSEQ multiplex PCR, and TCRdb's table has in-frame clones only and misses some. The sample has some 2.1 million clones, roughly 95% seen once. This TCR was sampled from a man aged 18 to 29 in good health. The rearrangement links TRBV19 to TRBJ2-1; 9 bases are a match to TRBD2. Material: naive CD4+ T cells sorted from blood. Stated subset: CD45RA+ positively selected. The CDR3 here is CASSIGRTSAYNEQFF. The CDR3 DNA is TGTGCCAGTAGTATAGGAAGGACTAGCGCCTACAATGAGCAGTTCTTC.